A single TCR beta chain is shown here with its context. In this sample, this clonotype turned up many times. The antigen it binds to is not known. Base qualities are not recorded, but no much larger clone differs from it by a single base. TCRdb lists the instrument as Illumina HiSeq 2500. Quantitative 5'-RACE with molecular barcodes was used to prepare TCR beta libraries. In the original analysis: To identify disease-linked TCR variants, a new computational method was used, one built on a probabilistic model of VDJ rearrangement. TCRdb reworked the public reads: Q25 trimming with fastp, MiXCR clone assembly, productive beta chains retained. Entries are consolidated by CDR3 protein sequence, retaining the most common genes and DNA. The authors' filters were not applied to this entry. The sample contains approximately 220,000 distinct CDR3 sequences, about 10% of them found a single time. Around a fifth of the sample is in the top ten clones.

V is reduced by 6 bases and J by 8 bases, leaving a spacing of 9 bases between them. CDR3 length: 11 amino acids, cysteine to phenylalanine. Only CDR3 DNA is held: 33 bases, read in frame from base 1. CDR1 and CDR2 are drawn from the germline V gene (reference sequence): MNHNY, SVGAGI. The entry originates in a study of CD8 T cells in ankylosing spondylitis (dated by TCRdb to about 2017). Concerning the study at large: T cell receptor beta repertoires were profiled in healthy donors and ankylosing spondylitis patients so that disease-linked TCR variants could be found. In total, the full study cohort was made up of some 110 healthy donors and some 26 ankylosing spondylitis patients. Samples of peripheral blood were taken, and for ankylosing spondylitis patients, synovial fluid was collected as well.

Beyond this particular receptor, the publication reports: Some motif variants were previously reported in synovial fluid and blood of reactive arthritis patients, suggesting common disease-initiation mechanisms. Significant enrichment of the disease-linked clones was reported in matched synovial fluid samples from ankylosing spondylitis patients. A TCR beta motif made up of seven or eight highly homologous amino acid variants appeared to be characteristic of blood from ankylosing spondylitis patients. In peripheral blood, the disease-linked clones were found at relatively low frequencies and had a CD8+ phenotype.

The sequence came from a male donor with ankylosing spondylitis or in good health (not recorded which). The chain was built from TRBV6-6 and TRBJ2-3; a tentative D call is TRBD2 (5 bases match). Sequencing used blood, either unsorted or a sorted T cell fraction (not recorded which). CDR3 reads: CASSNRGTQYF. The DNA is as follows: TGTGCCAGCAGCAACCGGGGTACGCAGTATTTT.